The entry below gives a single TCR beta chain sequence along with its context. These data originate in a study of regulatory T cells in long-lasting Graves disease. Stated time point: newly diagnosed GD, antithyroid drugs for less than 3 months. Scientists built the TCR library using RNA that was extracted from PBMCs. Through Arm-PCR of CDR3 regions and iRepertoire HTBI primers, TCR beta libraries were built. TCRdb itself ran the multiplex PCR reads through MiXCR, one entry per CDR3 protein. The top ten clones hold 10% to 15% of a sample with 450,000 to 600,000 distinct CDR3 sequences, under 20% of them seen once. This same sample was also taken into another study, of T cells in Graves' hyperthyroidism and ophthalmopathy.

This clonotype was obtained from a man aged 35 to 55 with Graves disease. Here the sequenced sample was peripheral blood mononuclear cells (PBMCs), taken at new diagnosis, from a patient treated with antithyroid drugs.

CDR3 sequence (DNA): TGTGCCAGCAGTCTGATCGGGGGGCGCTCTGGGGCCAACGTCCTGACTTTC. Protein sequence: CASSLIGGRSGANVLTF. The rearrangement uses TRBV12-3 or TRBV12-4 and TRBJ2-6; D is possibly TRBD2 (7 bases). V lost 5 bases to trimming and J lost 0 bases, with 14 bases between them. This CDR3 contains 17 residues.